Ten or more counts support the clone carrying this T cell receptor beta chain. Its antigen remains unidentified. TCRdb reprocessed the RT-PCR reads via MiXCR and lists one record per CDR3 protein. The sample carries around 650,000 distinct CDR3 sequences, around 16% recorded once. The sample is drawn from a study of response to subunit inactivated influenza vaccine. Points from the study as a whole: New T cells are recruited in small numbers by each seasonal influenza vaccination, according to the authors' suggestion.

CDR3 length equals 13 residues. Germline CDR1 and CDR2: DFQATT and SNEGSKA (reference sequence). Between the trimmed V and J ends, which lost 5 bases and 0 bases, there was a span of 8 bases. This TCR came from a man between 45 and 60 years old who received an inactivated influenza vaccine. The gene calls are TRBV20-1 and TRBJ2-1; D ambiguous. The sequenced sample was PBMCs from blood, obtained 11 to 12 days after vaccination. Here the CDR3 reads CSAPASSYNEQFF. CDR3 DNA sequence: TGCAGTGCTCCGGCGAGCTCCTACAATGAGCAGTTCTTC.